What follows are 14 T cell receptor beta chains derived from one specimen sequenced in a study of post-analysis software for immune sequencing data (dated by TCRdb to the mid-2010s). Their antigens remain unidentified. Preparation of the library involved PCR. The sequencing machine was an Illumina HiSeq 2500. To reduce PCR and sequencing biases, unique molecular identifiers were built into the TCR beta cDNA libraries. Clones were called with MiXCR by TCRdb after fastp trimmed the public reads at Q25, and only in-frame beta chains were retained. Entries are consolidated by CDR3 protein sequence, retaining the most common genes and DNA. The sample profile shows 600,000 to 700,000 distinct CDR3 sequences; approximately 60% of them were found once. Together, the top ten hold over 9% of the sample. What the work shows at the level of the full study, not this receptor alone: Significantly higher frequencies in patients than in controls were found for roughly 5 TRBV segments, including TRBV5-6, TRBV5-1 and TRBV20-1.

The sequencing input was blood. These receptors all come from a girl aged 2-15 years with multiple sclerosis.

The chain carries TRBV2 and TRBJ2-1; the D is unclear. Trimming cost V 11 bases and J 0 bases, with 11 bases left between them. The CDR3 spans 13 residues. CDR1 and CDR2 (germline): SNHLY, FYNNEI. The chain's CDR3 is CAGILSSYNEQFF. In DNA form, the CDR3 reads TGTGCCGGTATCCTTAGCTCCTACAATGAGCAGTTCTTC.

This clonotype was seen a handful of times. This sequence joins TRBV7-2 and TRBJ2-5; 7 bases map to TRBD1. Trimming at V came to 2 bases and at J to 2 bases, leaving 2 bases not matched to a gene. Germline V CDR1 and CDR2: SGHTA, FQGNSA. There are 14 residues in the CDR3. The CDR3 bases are TGTGCCAGCAGCTTACCCAGGGGGCAAGAGACCCAGTACTTC. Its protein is CASSLPRGQETQYF.

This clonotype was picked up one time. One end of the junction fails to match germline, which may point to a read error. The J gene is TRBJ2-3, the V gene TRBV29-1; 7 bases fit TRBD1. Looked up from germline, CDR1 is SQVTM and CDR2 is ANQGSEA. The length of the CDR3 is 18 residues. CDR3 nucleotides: TGTAGCGTTGAAGATGTGGCGTTCTTCGGGACAGAACCCGATACGCAGTATTTT. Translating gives CSVEDVAFFGTEPDTQYF.

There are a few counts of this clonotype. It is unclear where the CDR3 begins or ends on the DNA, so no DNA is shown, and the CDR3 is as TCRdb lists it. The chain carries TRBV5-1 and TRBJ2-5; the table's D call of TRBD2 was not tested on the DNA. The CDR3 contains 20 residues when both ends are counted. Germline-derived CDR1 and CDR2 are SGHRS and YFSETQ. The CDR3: CASSLITSGRKEGTRQTQYF.

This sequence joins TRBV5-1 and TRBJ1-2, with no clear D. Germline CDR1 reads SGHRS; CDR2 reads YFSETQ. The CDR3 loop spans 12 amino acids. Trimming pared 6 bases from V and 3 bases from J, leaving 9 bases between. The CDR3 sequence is CASTAEDYGYTF. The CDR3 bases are TGCGCCAGCACGGCCGAGGACTATGGCTACACCTTC.

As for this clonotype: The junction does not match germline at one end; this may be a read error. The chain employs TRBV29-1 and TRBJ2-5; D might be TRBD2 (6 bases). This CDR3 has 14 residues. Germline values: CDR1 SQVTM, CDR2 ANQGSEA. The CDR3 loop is CSVAGPSYQGTQYF. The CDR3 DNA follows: TGCAGCGTGGCGGGACCGAGTTACCAAGGGACCCAGTACTTC. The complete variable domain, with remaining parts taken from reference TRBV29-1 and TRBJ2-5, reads SAVISQKPSRDICQRGTSLTIQCQVDSQVTMMFWYRQQPGQSLTLIATANQGSEATYESGFVIDKFPISRPNLTFSTLTVSNMSPEDSSIYLCSVAGPSYQGTQYFGPGTRLLVL.

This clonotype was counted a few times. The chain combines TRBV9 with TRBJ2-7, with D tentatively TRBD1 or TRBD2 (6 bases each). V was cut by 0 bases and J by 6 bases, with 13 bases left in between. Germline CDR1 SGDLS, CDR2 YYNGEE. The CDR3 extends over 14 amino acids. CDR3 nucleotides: TGTGCCAGCAGCGTAGTGGGGGGCGCAGGCGAGCAGTACTTC. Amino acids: CASSVVGGAGEQYF. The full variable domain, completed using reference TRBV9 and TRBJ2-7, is DSGVTQTPKHLITATGQRVTLRCSPRSGDLSVYWYQQSLDQGLQFLIQYYNGEERAKGNILERFSAQQFPDLHSELNLSSLELGDSALYFCASSVVGGAGEQYFGPGTRLTVT.

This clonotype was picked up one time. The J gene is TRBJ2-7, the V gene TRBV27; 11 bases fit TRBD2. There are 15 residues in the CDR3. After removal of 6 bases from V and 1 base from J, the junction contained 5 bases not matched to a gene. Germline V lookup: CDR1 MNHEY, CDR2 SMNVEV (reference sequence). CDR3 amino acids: CASRGGLAVSYEQYF. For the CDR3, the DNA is TGTGCCAGCAGGGGGGGACTAGCGGTATCCTACGAGCAGTACTTC.

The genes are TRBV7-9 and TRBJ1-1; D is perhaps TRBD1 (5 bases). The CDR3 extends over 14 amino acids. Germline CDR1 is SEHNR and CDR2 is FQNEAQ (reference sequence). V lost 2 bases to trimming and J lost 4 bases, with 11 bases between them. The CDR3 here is CASSLQGKPTEAFF. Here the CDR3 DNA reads TGTGCCAGCAGCTTACAGGGAAAACCCACTGAAGCTTTCTTT.

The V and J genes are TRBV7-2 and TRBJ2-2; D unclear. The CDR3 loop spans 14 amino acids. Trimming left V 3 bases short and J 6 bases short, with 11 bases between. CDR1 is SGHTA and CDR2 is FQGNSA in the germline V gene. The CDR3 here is CASSFHPVAGELFF. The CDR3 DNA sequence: TGTGCCAGCAGCTTCCATCCGGTAGCCGGGGAGCTGTTTTTT.

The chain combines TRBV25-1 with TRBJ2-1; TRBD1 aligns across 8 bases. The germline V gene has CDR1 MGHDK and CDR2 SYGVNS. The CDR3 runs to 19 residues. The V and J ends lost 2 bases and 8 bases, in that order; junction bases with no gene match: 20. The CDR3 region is CASSELPTGGLEVVHEQFF. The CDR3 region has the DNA TGTGCCAGCAGTGAACTCCCCACAGGGGGGCTAGAGGTAGTCCATGAGCAGTTCTTC.

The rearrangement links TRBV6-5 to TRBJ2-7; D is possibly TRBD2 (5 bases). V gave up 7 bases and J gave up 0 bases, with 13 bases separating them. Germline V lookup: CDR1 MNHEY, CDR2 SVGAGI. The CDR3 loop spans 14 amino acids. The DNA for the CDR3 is TGTGCCAGCACGCTCGGTGGGAGCTCCTACGAGCAGTACTTC. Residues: CASTLGGSSYEQYF.

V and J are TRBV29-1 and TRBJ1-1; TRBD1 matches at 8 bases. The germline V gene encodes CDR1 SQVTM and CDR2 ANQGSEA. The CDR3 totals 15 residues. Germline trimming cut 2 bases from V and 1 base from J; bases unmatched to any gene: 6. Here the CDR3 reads CSVEPSDRENTEAFF. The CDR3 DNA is TGCAGCGTTGAACCCTCGGACAGGGAGAACACTGAAGCTTTCTTT.

CDR3 nucleotides: TGTGCCAGCAGTGAAAGTGGGGAGTTGAACACTGAAGCTTTCTTT. It is translated as CASSESGELNTEAFF. The chain joins TRBV25-1 to TRBJ1-1; D is unclear. V was clipped by 2 bases and J by 0 bases, with 10 bases between them. The CDR3 contains 15 residues. Germline CDR1 reads MGHDK; CDR2 reads SYGVNS.